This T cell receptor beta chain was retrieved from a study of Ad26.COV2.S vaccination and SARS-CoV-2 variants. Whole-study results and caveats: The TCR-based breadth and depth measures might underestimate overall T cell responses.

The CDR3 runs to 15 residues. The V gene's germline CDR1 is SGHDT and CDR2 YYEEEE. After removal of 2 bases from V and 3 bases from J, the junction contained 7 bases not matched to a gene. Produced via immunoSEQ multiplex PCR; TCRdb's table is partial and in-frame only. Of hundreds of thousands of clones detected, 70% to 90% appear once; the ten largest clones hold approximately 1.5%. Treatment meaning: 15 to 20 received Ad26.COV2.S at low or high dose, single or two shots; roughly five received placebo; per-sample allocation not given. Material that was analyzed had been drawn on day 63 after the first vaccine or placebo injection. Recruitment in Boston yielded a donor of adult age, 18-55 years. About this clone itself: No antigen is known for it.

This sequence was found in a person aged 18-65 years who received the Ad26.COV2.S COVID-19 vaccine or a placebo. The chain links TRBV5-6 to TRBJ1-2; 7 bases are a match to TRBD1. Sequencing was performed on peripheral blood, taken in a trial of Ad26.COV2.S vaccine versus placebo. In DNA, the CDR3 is TGTGCCAGCAGCTTAGGACAGGTTTTTTACTATGGCTACACCTTC. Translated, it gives CASSLGQVFYYGYTF.